This T cell receptor beta chain was profiled in a study of T-cell reconstitution after alpha-beta-depleted transplantation in children. The study, taken as a whole, reports: The study traced high day-60 TCRbeta diversity in some patients to surviving recipient T cells and thymic progenitors. From newly produced T cells came most of the T-cell counts and diversity one year after transplant.

The table lists this clonotype with many counts. Antigen: not known. Trimming shortened V by 1 base and J by 4 bases, and 10 bases separated the two germline ends. The CDR3 runs to 14 residues. Germline V gene sequence: CDR1 LGHDT, CDR2 YNNKEL (reference sequence). Unique molecular identifiers were built into the TCRbeta library. MiXCR, applied by TCRdb to the PCR reads, yields one record per CDR3 protein. The sample has approximately 44,000 distinct CDR3 sequences; approximately 6% are singletons. The rearrangement links TRBV3-1 to TRBJ1-1, with D perhaps matching TRBD1 (5 bases). The sample consisted of PBMCs, mostly from graft donor cells, taken 60 days after TCRalphabeta/CD19-depleted stem cell transplant. The sequence was collected from a female patient under 10 years old who had a stem cell transplant for aplastic anemia, so the T cells may come from the graft donor. As DNA, the CDR3 is TGTGCCAGCAGCCAAGGCGGGGCAGGCACTGAAGCTTTCTTT. Translated, it gives CASSQGGAGTEAFF.